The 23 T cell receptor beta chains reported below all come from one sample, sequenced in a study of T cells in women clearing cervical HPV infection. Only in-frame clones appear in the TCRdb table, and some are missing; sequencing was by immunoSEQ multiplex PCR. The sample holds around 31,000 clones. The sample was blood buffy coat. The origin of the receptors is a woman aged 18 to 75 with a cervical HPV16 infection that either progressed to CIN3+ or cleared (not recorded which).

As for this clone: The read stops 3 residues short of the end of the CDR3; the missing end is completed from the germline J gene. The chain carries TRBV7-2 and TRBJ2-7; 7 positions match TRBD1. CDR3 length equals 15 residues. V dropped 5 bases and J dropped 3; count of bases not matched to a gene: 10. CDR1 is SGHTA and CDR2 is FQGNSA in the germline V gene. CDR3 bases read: TGTGCCAGCAGCCAACAGGGGCTGGAGGTCTACGAG. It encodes CASSQQGLEVYE. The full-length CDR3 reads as CASSQQGLEVYEQYF.

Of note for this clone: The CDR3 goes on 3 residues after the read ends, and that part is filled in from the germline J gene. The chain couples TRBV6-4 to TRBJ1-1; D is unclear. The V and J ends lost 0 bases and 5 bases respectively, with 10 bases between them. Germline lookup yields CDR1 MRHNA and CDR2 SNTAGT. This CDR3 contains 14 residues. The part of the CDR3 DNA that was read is TGTGCCAGCAGTGACTCGAATCGAGCTACTGAA. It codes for CASSDSNRATE. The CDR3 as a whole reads CASSDSNRATEAFF.

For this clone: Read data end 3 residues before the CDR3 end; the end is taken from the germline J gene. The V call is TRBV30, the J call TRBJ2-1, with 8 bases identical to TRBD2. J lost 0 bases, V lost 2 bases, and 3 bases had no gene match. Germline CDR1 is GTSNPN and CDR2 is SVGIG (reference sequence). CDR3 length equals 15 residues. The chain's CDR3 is CAWSLGTSSYNEQFF. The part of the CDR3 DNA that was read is TGTGCCTGGAGTTTAGGGACTAGCTCCTACAATGAG. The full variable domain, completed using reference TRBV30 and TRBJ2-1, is SQTIHQWPATLVQPVGSPLSLECTVEGTSNPNLYWYRQAAGRGLQLLFYSVGIGQISSEVPQNLSASRPQDRQFILSSKKLLLSDSGFYLCAWSLGTSSYNEQFFGPGTRLTVL.

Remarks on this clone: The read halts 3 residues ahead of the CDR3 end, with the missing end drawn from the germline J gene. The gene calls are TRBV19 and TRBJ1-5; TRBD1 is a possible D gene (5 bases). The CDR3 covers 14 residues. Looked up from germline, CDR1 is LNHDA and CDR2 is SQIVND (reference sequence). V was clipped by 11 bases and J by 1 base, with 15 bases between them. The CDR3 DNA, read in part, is TGTGCCTCCACGGGGGGAAGGAGCAATCAGCCC. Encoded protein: CASTGGRSNQP. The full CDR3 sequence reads CASTGGRSNQPQHF. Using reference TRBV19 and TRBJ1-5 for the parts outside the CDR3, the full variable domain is DGGITQSPKYLFRKEGQNVTLSCEQNLNHDAMYWYRQDPGQGLRLIYYSQIVNDFQKGDIAEGYSVSREKKESFPLTVTSAQKNPTAFYLCASTGGRSNQPQHFGDGTRLSIL.

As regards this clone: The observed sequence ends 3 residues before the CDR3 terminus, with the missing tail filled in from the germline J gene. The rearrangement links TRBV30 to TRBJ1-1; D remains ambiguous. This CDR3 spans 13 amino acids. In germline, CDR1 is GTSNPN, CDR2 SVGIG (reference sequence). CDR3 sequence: CAWTERTTMSAFF. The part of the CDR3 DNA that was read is TGTGCCTGGACCGAGCGGACGACCATGTCA.

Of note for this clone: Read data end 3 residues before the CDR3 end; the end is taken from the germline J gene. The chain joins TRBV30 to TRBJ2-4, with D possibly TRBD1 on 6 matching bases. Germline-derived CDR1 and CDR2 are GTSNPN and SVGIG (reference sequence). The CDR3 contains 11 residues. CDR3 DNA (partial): TGTGCCTGGGAAGGGGGACGCGGT. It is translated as CAWEGGRG. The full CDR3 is CAWEGGRGQYF.

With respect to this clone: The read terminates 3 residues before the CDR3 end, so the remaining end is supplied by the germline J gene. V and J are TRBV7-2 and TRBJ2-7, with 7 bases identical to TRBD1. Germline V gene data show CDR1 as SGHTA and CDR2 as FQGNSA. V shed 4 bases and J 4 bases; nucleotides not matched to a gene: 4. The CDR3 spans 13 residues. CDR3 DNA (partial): TGTGCCAGCAGCTGGGGACAGTTGTACGAG. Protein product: CASSWGQLYE. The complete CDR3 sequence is CASSWGQLYEQYF. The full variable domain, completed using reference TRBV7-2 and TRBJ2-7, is GAGVSQSPSNKVTEKGKDVELRCDPISGHTALYWYRQSLGQGLEFLIYFQGNSAPDKSGLPSDRFSAERTGGSVSTLTIQRTQQEDSAVYLCASSWGQLYEQYFGPGTRLTVT.

The DNA read from the CDR3 is TGCGCCAGCAGCCAAGACAGGGACTATGGC. Amino acids: CASSQDRDYG. The complete CDR3 reads CASSQDRDYGYTF. The gene calls are TRBV4-1 and TRBJ1-2; a possible D gene is TRBD1 (5 bases). Read coverage stops 3 residues before the CDR3 terminus; the germline J gene supplies the remainder. From germline, CDR1 is MGHRA and CDR2 YSYEKL. CDR3 length: 13 residues. Trimming shortened V by 0 bases and J by 3 bases, and 5 bases separated the two germline ends.

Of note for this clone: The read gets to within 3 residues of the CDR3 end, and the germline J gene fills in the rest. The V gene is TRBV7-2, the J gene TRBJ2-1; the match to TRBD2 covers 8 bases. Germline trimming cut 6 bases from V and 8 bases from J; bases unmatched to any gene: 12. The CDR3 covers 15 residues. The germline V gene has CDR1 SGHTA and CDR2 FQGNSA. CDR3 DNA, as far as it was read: TGTGCCAGCAGTTCTCGCCGGGGGGGCCTGGATGAG. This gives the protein CASSSRRGGLDE. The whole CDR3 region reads CASSSRRGGLDEQFF.

This CDR3 reads CASSTSGASSYNEQFF. The CDR3 bases that were read are TGTGCCAGCAGCACTAGCGGGGCAAGCTCCTACAATGAG. The chain recombines TRBV7-3 with TRBJ2-1; 10 nucleotides agree with TRBD2. The CDR3 is cut off 3 residues early in the read; its end comes from the germline J gene. CDR1 and CDR2 from the germline V gene are SGHTA and FQGTGA. J was trimmed by 0 bases and V by 5 bases; bases with no gene match: 4. This CDR3 spans 16 amino acids.

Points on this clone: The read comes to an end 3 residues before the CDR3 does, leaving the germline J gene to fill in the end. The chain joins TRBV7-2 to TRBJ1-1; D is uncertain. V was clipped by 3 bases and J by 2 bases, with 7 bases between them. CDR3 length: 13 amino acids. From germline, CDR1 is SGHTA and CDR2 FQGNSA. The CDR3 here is CASSFQLNTEAFF. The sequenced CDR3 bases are TGTGCCAGCAGCTTTCAACTTAACACTGAA.

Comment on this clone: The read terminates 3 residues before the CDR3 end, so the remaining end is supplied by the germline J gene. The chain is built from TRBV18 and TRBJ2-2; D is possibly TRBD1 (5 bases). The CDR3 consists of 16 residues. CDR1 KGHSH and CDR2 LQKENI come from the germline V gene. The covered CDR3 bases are TGTGCCAGCTCCCACCAGGGTTTCGGCGATAATTCACCG. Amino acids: CASSHQGFGDNSP. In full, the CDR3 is CASSHQGFGDNSPLFF.

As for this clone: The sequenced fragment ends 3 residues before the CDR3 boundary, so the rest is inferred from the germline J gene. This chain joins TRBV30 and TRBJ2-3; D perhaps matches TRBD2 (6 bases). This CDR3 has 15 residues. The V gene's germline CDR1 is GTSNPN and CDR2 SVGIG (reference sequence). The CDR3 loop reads CAWSVDSGPQETQYF. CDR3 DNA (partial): TGTGCCTGGAGTGTCGACAGCGGGCCCCAAGAGACG.

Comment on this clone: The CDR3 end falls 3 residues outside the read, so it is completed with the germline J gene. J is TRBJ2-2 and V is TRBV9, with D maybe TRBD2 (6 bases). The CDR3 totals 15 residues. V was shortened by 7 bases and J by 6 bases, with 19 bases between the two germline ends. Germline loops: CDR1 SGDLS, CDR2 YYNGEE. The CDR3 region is CASSRGTQVPGELFF. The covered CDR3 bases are TGTGCCAGCTCTAGAGGGACTCAAGTCCCCGGGGAG.

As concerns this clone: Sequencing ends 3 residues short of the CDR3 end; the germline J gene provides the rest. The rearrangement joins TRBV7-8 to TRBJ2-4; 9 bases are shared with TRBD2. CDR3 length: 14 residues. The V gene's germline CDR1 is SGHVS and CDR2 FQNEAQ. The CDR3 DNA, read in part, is TGTGCCAGCAGCTGGGCGCGGGAGGGCGGAGGT. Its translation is CASSWAREGGG. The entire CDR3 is CASSWAREGGGQYF. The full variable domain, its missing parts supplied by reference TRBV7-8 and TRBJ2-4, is GAGVSQSPRYKVAKRGQDVALRCDPISGHVSLFWYQQALGQGPEFLTYFQNEAQLDKSGLPSDRFFAERPEGSVSTLKIQRTQQEDSAVYLCASSWAREGGGQYFGAGTRLSVL.

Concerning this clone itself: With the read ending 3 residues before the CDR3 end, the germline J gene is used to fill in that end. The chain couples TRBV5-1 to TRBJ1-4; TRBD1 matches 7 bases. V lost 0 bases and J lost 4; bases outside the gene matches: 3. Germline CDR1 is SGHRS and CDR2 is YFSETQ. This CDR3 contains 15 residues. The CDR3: CASSLAGTDNEKLFF. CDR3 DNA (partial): TGCGCCAGCAGCTTGGCCGGGACAGATAATGAAAAA.

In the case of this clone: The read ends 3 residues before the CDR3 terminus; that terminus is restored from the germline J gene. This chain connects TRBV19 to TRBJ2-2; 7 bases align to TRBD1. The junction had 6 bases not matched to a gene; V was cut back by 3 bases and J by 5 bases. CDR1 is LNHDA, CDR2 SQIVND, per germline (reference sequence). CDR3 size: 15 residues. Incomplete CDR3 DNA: TGTGCCAGTAGTATGGGGACAGCCGTTACCGGGGAG. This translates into CASSMGTAVTGE. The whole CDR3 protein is CASSMGTAVTGELFF.

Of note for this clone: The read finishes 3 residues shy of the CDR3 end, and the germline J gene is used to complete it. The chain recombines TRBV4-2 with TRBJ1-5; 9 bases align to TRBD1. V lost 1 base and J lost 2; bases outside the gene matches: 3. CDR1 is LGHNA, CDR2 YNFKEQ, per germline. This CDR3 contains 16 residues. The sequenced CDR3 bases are TGTGCCAGCAGCCAAGGGACAGGGGAGGGCAATCAGCCC. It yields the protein CASSQGTGEGNQP. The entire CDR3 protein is CASSQGTGEGNQPQHF.

CDR3 DNA, as far as it was read: TGTGCCAGTAAGAGGAACAGGAACCAAGAGACC. Its translation: CASKRNRNQET. The whole CDR3 protein is CASKRNRNQETQYF. The V call is TRBV19, the J call TRBJ2-5, with D perhaps matching TRBD1 (5 bases). The read is 3 residues too short to cover the CDR3 end, so that end is filled in from the germline J gene. From germline, CDR1 is LNHDA and CDR2 SQIVND (reference sequence). V was pared by 7 bases and J by 0 bases, with 12 bases between. The CDR3 extends over 14 amino acids.

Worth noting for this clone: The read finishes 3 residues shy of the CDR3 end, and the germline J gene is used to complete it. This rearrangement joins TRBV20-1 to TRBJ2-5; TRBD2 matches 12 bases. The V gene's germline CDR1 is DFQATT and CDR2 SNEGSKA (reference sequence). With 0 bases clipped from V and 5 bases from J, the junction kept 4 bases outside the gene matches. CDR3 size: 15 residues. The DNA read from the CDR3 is TGCAGTGCTAGAGATCCTAGCGGGAGGGGGGAGACC. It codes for CSARDPSGRGET. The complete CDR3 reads CSARDPSGRGETQYF.

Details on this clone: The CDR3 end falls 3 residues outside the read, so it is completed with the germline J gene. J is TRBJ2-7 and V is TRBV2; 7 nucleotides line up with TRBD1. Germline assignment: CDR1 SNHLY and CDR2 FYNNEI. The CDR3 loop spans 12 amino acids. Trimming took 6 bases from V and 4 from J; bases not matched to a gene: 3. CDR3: CASRGDSYEQYF. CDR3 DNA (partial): TGTGCCAGCAGGGGGGACAGTTACGAG.

The CDR3 bases that were read are TGTGCCAGCAGTTACGATGAAGGGTTTGCG. It encodes CASSYDEGFA. The full CDR3 sequence reads CASSYDEGFAQYF. This chain joins TRBV6-2 or TRBV6-3 and TRBJ2-3; D is unresolved. With the read ending 3 residues before the CDR3 end, the germline J gene is used to fill in that end. There are 13 residues in the CDR3. The germline V gene has CDR1 MNHEY and CDR2 SVGEGT.

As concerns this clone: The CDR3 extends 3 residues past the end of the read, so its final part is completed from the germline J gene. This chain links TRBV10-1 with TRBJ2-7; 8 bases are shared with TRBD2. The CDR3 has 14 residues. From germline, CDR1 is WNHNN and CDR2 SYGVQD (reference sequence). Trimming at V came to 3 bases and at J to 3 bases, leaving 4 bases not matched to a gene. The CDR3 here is CASSDSGGGYEQYF. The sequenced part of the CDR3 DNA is TGCGCCAGCAGTGACAGCGGGGGAGGCTACGAG.